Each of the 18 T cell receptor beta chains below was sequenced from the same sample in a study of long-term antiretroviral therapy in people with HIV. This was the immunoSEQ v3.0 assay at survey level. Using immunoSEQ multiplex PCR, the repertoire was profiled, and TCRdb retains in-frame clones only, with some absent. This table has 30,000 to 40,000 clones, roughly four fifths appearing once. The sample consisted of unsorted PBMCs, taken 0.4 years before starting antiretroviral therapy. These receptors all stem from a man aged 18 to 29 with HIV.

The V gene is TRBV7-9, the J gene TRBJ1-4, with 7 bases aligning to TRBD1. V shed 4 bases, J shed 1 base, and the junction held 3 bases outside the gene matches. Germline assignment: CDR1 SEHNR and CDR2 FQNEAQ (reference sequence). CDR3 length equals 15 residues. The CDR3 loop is CASSSSGGTNEKLFF. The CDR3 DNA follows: TGTGCCAGCAGCTCCTCAGGGGGAACTAATGAAAAACTGTTTTTT. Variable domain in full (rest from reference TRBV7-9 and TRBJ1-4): DTGVSQNPRHKITKRGQNVTFRCDPISEHNRLYWYRQTLGQGPEFLTYFQNEAQLEKSRLLSDRFSAERPKGSFSTLEIQRTEQGDSAMYLCASSSSGGTNEKLFFGSGTQLSVL.

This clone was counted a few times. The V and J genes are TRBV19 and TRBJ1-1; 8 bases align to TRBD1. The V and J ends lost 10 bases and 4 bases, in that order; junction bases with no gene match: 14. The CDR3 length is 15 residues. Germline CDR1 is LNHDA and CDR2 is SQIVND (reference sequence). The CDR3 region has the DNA TGTGCCACTAAAATGGGTCAGGGGGCGGGCACTGAAGCTTTCTTT. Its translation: CATKMGQGAGTEAFF. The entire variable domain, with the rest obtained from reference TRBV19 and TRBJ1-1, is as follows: DGGITQSPKYLFRKEGQNVTLSCEQNLNHDAMYWYRQDPGQGLRLIYYSQIVNDFQKGDIAEGYSVSREKKESFPLTVTSAQKNPTAFYLCATKMGQGAGTEAFFGQGTRLTVV.

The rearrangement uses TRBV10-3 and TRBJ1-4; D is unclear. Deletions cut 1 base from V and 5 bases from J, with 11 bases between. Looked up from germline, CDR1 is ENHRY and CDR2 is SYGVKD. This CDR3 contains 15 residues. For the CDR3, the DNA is TGTGCCATCAGTGAGTTAAGTCGCGGGAATGAAAAACTGTTTTTT. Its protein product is CAISELSRGNEKLFF.

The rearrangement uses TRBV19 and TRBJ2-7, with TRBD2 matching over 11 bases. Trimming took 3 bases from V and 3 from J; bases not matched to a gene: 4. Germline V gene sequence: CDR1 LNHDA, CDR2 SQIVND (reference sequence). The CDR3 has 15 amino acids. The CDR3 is CASSMATSGSYEQYF. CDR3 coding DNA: TGTGCCAGTAGTATGGCCACTAGCGGGAGCTACGAGCAGTACTTC.

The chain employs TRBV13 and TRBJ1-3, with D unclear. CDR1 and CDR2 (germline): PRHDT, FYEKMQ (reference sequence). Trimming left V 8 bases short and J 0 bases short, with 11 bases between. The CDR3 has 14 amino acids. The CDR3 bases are TGTGCCAGCCGAGGGTCCCCCTCTGGAAACACCATATATTTT. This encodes CASRGSPSGNTIYF.

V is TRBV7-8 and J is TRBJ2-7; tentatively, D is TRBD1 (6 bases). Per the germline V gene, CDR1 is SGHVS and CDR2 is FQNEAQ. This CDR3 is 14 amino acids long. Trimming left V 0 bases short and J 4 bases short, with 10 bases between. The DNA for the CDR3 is TGTGCCAGCAGCTTAGCCCCAGGGGCTTACGAGCAGTACTTC. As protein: CASSLAPGAYEQYF.

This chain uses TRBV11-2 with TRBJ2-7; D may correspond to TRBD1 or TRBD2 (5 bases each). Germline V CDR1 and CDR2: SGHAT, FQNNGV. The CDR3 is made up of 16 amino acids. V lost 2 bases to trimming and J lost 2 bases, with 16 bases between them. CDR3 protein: CASSLSVAGGAYEQYF. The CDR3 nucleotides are TGTGCCAGCAGCTTATCCGTGGCTGGGGGTGCCTACGAGCAGTACTTC.

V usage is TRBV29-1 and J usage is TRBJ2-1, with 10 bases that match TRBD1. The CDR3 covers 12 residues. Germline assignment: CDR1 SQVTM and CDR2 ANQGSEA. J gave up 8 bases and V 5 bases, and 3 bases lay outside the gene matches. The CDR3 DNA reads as TGCAGCGTTCGGACAGGGGGGTATGAGCAGTTCTTC. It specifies CSVRTGGYEQFF.

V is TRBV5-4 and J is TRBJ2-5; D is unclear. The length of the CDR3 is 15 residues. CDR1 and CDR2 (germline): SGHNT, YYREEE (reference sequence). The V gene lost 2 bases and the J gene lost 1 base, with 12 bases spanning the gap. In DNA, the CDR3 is TGTGCCAGCAGCTTTGCCAGCTCCCTCCAAGAGACCCAGTACTTC. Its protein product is CASSFASSLQETQYF.

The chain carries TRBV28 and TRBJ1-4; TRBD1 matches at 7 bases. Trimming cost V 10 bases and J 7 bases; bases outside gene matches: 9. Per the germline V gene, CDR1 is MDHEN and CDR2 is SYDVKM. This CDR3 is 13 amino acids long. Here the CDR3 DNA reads TGTGCCACCCTAGGGGGCGCTGGTGAAAAACTGTTTTTT. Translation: CATLGGAGEKLFF. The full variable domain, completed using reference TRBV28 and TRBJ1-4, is DVKVTQSSRYLVKRTGEKVFLECVQDMDHENMFWYRQDPGLGLRLIYFSYDVKMKEKGDIPEGYSVSREKKERFSLILESASTNQTSMYLCATLGGAGEKLFFGSGTQLSVL.

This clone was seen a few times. The CDR3 DNA follows: TGTGCCAGCAGCCAAGGGACTAGCGGGGGCTACGAGCAGTACTTC. Amino acid sequence: CASSQGTSGGYEQYF. The rearrangement uses TRBV4-2 and TRBJ2-7, with TRBD2 matching 13 bases. The germline V gene encodes CDR1 LGHNA and CDR2 YNFKEQ. CDR3 length: 15 residues. After removal of 1 base from V and 3 bases from J, the junction contained 0 bases not matched to a gene.

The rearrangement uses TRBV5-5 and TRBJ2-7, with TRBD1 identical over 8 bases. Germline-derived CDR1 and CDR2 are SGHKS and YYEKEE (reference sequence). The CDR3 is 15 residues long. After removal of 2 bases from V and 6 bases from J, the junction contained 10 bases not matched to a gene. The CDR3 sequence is CASSFAGTGSIEQYF. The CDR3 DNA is TGTGCCAGCAGCTTTGCTGGGACAGGCTCGATCGAGCAGTACTTC.

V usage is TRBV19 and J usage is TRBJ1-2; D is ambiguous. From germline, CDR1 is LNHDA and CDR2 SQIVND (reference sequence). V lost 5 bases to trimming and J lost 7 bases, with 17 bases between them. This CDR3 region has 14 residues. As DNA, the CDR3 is TGTGCCAGTAGTCCCGGCCCGTCAGGCGCTGGCTACACCTTC. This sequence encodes CASSPGPSGAGYTF.

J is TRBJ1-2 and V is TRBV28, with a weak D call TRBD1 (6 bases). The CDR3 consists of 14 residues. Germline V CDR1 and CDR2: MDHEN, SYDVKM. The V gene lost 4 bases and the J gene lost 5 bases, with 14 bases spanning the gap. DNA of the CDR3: TGTGCCAGCAGTTATACAGGGTGGGGGTATGGCTACACCTTC. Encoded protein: CASSYTGWGYGYTF.

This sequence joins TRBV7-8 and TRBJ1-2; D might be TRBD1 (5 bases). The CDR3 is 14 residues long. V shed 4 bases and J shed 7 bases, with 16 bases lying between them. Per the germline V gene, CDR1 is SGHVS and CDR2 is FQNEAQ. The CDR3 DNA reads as TGTGCCAGCAGCTCAGATGACGGGGCGGGTGGCTACACCTTC. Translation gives CASSSDDGAGGYTF.

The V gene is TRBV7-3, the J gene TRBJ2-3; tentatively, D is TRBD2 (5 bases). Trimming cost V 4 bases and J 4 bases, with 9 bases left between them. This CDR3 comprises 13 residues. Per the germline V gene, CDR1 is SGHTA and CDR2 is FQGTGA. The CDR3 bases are TGTGCCAGCAGCTCAGGACTTTCAGATACGCAGTATTTT. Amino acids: CASSSGLSDTQYF. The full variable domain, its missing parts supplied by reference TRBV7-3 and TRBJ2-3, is GAGVSQTPSNKVTEKGKYVELRCDPISGHTALYWYRQSLGQGPEFLIYFQGTGAADDSGLPNDRFFAVRPEGSVSTLKIQRTERGDSAVYLCASSSGLSDTQYFGPGTRLTVL.

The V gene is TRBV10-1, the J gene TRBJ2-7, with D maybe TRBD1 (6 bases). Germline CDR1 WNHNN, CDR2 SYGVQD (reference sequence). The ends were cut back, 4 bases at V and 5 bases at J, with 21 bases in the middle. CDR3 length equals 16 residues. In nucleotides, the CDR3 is TGCGCCAGCAGTGGGACGAACAGGGACGAAACAAACGAGCAGTACTTC. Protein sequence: CASSGTNRDETNEQYF.

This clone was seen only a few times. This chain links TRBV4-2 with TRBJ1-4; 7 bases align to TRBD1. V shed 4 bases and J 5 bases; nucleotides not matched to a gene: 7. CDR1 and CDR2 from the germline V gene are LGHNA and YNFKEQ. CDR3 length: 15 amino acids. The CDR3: CASSLAGTENEKLFF. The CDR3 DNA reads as TGTGCCAGCAGCCTCGCCGGGACAGAGAATGAAAAACTGTTTTTT.